Presented here are 2 T cell receptor beta chains from one specimen sequenced in a study of shared clonotypes between healthy human individuals. Repertoires were generated with immunoSEQ multiplex PCR, while TCRdb's copy carries only in-frame clones and drops some. The sample contains about 460,000 clones, 75% to 80% of which appear only once. Sequenced input: PBMCs. The receptor source for this set is a woman in her forties in good health. Some clones in this sample may be carry-over from other donors' samples.

This clone was recorded once. This chain connects TRBV14 to TRBJ2-1, with 7 bases that match TRBD2. The germline CDR1 and CDR2 sequences are SGHDN and FVKESK. V was clipped by 1 base and J by 9 bases; unmatched bases: 6. This CDR3 is built from 14 residues. The CDR3 sequence: CASSQGGRALEQFF. In DNA form, the CDR3 reads TGTGCCAGCAGCCAAGGTGGGAGGGCCCTTGAGCAGTTCTTC.

This clone was detected once. This may be a read error: a much more frequent sequence differs by one nucleotide. This chain uses TRBV7-4 with TRBJ2-7, with D perhaps TRBD2 (5 bases). Germline CDR1 reads SGHVT; CDR2 reads SQSDAQ. The CDR3 is 17 residues long. Written as DNA, the CDR3 is TGTGCCAGCAGCATAGCGAAGATTCAGGAGAGCTCCTACGAGCAGTACTTC. It codes for CASSIAKIQESSYEQYF. Full variable domain (remainder filled in from reference TRBV7-4 and TRBJ2-7): GAGVSQSPRYKVAKRGRDVALRCDSISGHVTLYWYRQTLGQGSEVLTYSQSDAQRDKSGRPSGRFSAERPERSVSTLKIQRTEQGDSAVYLCASSIAKIQESSYEQYFGPGTRLTVT.